This T cell receptor (beta chain) was observed in a study of T cells in Graves' hyperthyroidism and ophthalmopathy. About the study: Peripheral blood was taken when the disease was first diagnosed, before any treatment began.

This CDR3 region has 10 residues. V lost 3 bases and J 3 bases, leaving 2 bases between the germline ends. Germline assignment: CDR1 DFQATT and CDR2 SNEGSKA (reference sequence). TCR beta CDR3 sequences were amplified from RNA transcripts. RT-PCR in the first round (using the HTBI primer set) targeted the TCR CDR3. TCRdb re-called the multiplex PCR reads with MiXCR, one entry per CDR3 protein. The sample contains about 290,000 distinct CDR3 sequences, 16% of which appear only once. Patients aged 18 to 65 with hyperthyroidism were newly diagnosed, with duration under 2 months. There are many counts of this clonotype. The antigen is not known. Study conclusions and caveats: The authors' 13 V-J model separated ophthalmopathy from stable hyperthyroidism.

This chain links TRBV20-1 with TRBJ2-5; D is unresolved. The sequence was obtained from a man aged 25-45 years with Graves' hyperthyroidism. Material for sequencing was blood. The CDR3 loop is CSASKETQYF. The DNA of the CDR3 is TGCAGTGCTAGTAAAGAGACCCAGTACTTC.